Presented here are 29 T cell receptor beta chains from one specimen sequenced in a study of blood T cells in healthy people across ages. Next came a second PCR, run for about 7 to 12 cycles, which used a sample-barcoded 5' primer along with a J-beta primer mix. From the 5' RACE reads, TCRdb called clonotypes with MiXCR, one entry per CDR3 protein. Of about 670,000 distinct CDR3 sequences listed, around 43% were seen once; the top ten hold about 32%. Sequenced material: blood. These receptor sequences come from an elderly man in good health.

The gene calls are TRBV7-2 and TRBJ1-2, with 9 bases lining up with TRBD1. The germline V gene encodes CDR1 SGHTA and CDR2 FQGNSA. The V gene end was trimmed by 5 bases and the J gene end by 4 bases; junction bases not matched to a gene: 8. CDR3 length equals 15 residues. The DNA of the CDR3 is TGTGCCAGCAGCCTCGCCGGGACAGGGCCCTATGGCTACACCTTC. The encoded protein is CASSLAGTGPYGYTF.

The chain recombines TRBV28 with TRBJ2-3, with D unresolved. V shed 6 bases and J shed 2 bases, with 12 bases lying between them. Germline V gene data show CDR1 as MDHEN and CDR2 as SYDVKM. The CDR3 consists of 14 residues. CDR3 DNA: TGTGCCAGCAGGGTCGAGGACCCCACAGATACGCAGTATTTT. Translating it yields CASRVEDPTDTQYF.

This clonotype was detected only a few times. The chain has TRBV20-1 and TRBJ2-7; D is perhaps TRBD1 or TRBD2 (5 bases each). Trimming cost V 0 bases and J 0 bases, with 9 bases left between them. The CDR3 sequence is 14 residues long. Germline V gives CDR1 DFQATT, CDR2 SNEGSKA (reference sequence). The CDR3 region has the DNA TGCAGTGCTAGAGATTGGGGGACCTCCTACGAGCAGTACTTC. This translates into CSARDWGTSYEQYF.

This clonotype has only a few counts. The chain recombines TRBV20-1 with TRBJ2-3; D remains ambiguous. The CDR3 covers 12 residues. CDR1 DFQATT and CDR2 SNEGSKA come from the germline V gene (reference sequence). V was cut by 2 bases and J by 4 bases, with 7 bases left in between. The CDR3: CSARSPPDTQYF. For the CDR3, the DNA is TGCAGTGCTAGAAGTCCCCCAGATACGCAGTATTTT.

This sequence joins TRBV20-1 and TRBJ1-2, with 7 positions matching TRBD1. The ends lost 1 base at V and 4 bases at J; junction bases unmatched: 9. Germline-derived CDR1 and CDR2 are DFQATT and SNEGSKA (reference sequence). This CDR3 spans 15 amino acids. CDR3 residues: CSARAQQGESYGYTF. The CDR3 bases are TGCAGTGCTAGAGCCCAGCAGGGGGAGTCCTATGGCTACACCTTC.

There are a few counts of this clonotype. CDR3 region: CARGTGVQHQPQHF. Here the CDR3 DNA reads TGTGCCAGAGGGACGGGGGTACAGCATCAGCCCCAGCATTTT. This chain joins TRBV12-3 or TRBV12-4 and TRBJ1-5; possible D gene TRBD1, 5 bases. The CDR3 loop spans 14 amino acids. V shed 9 bases and J shed 5 bases, with 17 bases lying between them.

Turning to this clonotype: A read error is possible here, since a much larger clone lies one base away. The chain joins TRBV20-1 to TRBJ1-2, with 9 positions matching TRBD1. There are 15 residues in the CDR3. Germline CDR1 DFQATT, CDR2 SNEGSKA (reference sequence). The V and J ends lost 3 bases and 6 bases, in that order; junction bases with no gene match: 11. CDR3 nucleotide sequence: TGCAGTGCTAGGCCCACAGGGGGCTCAGCCGATGGCTACACCTTC. It yields the protein CSARPTGGSADGYTF.

The chain links TRBV20-1 to TRBJ2-2, with D possibly matching TRBD2 (5 bases). Germline loops: CDR1 DFQATT, CDR2 SNEGSKA (reference sequence). The V gene lost 2 bases and the J gene lost 6 bases, with 16 bases spanning the gap. This CDR3 is built from 15 residues. CDR3 bases: TGCAGTGCTAGATCCGGGAACGTCGTCGCCGGGGAGCTGTTTTTT. Its translation: CSARSGNVVAGELFF.

The rearrangement uses TRBV7-8 and TRBJ2-1, with TRBD2 as a possible D gene (5 bases). The length of the CDR3 is 13 residues. Trimming removed 5 bases from V and 5 bases from J, with 10 bases in between. In germline, CDR1 is SGHVS, CDR2 FQNEAQ. The CDR3 region has the DNA TGTGCCAGCAGCCCTAGCTGGAACAATGAGCAGTTCTTC. This gives the protein CASSPSWNNEQFF.

The chain links TRBV7-9 to TRBJ2-1; 8 nucleotides align to TRBD1. CDR1 SEHNR and CDR2 FQNEAQ come from the germline V gene (reference sequence). The CDR3 loop spans 16 amino acids. Trimming cost V 5 bases and J 0 bases; bases outside gene matches: 6. This CDR3 reads CASSLRDRSSYNEQFF. CDR3 nucleotides: TGTGCCAGCAGCCTAAGGGACAGGAGCTCCTACAATGAGCAGTTCTTC.

This rearrangement joins TRBV25-1 to TRBJ2-1; TRBD2 matches at 7 bases. There are 16 residues in the CDR3. Germline V lookup: CDR1 MGHDK, CDR2 SYGVNS. V dropped 5 bases and J dropped 9; count of bases not matched to a gene: 16. CDR3 in DNA: TGTGCCAGCAGTCCCAGCGGGGCACAATTATTTTGTGAGCAGTTCTTC. It encodes CASSPSGAQLFCEQFF.

This chain joins TRBV29-1 and TRBJ1-5, with D perhaps TRBD1 (5 bases). This CDR3 comprises 13 residues. Trimming took 4 bases from V and 3 from J, leaving 10 bases between them. CDR1 and CDR2 from the germline V gene are SQVTM and ANQGSEA. The CDR3 here is CSVGEGINQPQHF. The CDR3 bases are TGCAGCGTTGGGGAGGGGATCAATCAGCCCCAGCATTTT. The full variable domain, in which reference TRBV29-1 and TRBJ1-5 provide the parts outside the CDR3, is SAVISQKPSRDICQRGTSLTIQCQVDSQVTMMFWYRQQPGQSLTLIATANQGSEATYESGFVIDKFPISRPNLTFSTLTVSNMSPEDSSIYLCSVGEGINQPQHFGDGTRLSIL.

This clonotype has only a few counts. This chain connects TRBV29-1 to TRBJ2-2; a weak D match, TRBD2 (7 bases). Germline loops: CDR1 SQVTM, CDR2 ANQGSEA. V lost 7 bases to trimming and J lost 5 bases, with 17 bases between them. The CDR3 is 14 amino acids. CDR3 in amino acids: CSADTGRVTGELFF. The CDR3, as DNA: TGCAGCGCGGATACAGGGAGGGTAACCGGGGAGCTGTTTTTT.

The V call is TRBV2, the J call TRBJ2-3; D remains ambiguous. This CDR3 comprises 13 residues. The ends were cut back, 2 bases at V and 2 bases at J, with 5 bases in the middle. Per the germline V gene, CDR1 is SNHLY and CDR2 is FYNNEI. The CDR3 DNA follows: TGTGCCAGCAGTGAAACCAACACAGATACGCAGTATTTT. Protein product: CASSETNTDTQYF.

This clonotype appeared a single time. This sequence joins TRBV6-2 or TRBV6-3 and TRBJ2-2; 7 bases line up with TRBD1. The CDR3 consists of 15 residues. With V trimmed by 4 bases and J by 0 bases, 2 bases remained unmatched. Germline lookup yields CDR1 MNHEY and CDR2 SVGEGT. The DNA of the CDR3 is TGTGCCAGCAGTTTGACAGGGTCGAACACCGGGGAGCTGTTTTTT. It specifies CASSLTGSNTGELFF.

The chain has TRBV30 and TRBJ2-7; D is unclear. Germline V gives CDR1 GTSNPN, CDR2 SVGIG (reference sequence). The length of the CDR3 is 13 residues. V gave up 4 bases and J gave up 2 bases, with 12 bases separating them. CDR3 nucleotides: TGTGCCTGGAACGACGGCCCAACCTACGAGCAGTACTTC. This sequence encodes CAWNDGPTYEQYF.

Many counts were recorded for this clonotype. This chain uses TRBV5-1 with TRBJ2-2; 7 bases align to TRBD2. This CDR3 is built from 16 residues. Per germline, CDR1 SGHRS and CDR2 YFSETQ. Losses at the gene ends were 2 bases for V and 6 bases for J; bases not matched to a gene: 10. The CDR3 spells CASSFPPGRDAGELFF. CDR3 coding DNA: TGCGCCAGCAGCTTTCCCCCAGGGAGGGACGCCGGGGAGCTGTTTTTT.

This clonotype was observed once. The rearrangement joins TRBV3-1 to TRBJ2-1; D not certain. V dropped 1 base and J dropped 0 bases, with 10 bases sitting between them. The CDR3 runs to 16 residues. In germline, CDR1 is LGHDT, CDR2 YNNKEL (reference sequence). The CDR3 sequence is CASSQVQLLSYNEQFF. For the CDR3, the DNA is TGTGCCAGCAGCCAAGTTCAGCTCCTCTCCTACAATGAGCAGTTCTTC.

This clonotype was counted between two and nine times. This sequence joins TRBV7-2 and TRBJ1-6, with D perhaps matching TRBD1 (5 bases). The germline V and J ends were trimmed by 5 bases and 0 bases, with 11 bases remaining between them. CDR3 size: 16 residues. In germline, CDR1 is SGHTA, CDR2 FQGNSA. As DNA, the CDR3 is TGTGCCAGCAGCGGAACAGGAAGCTCCTATAATTCACCCCTCCACTTT. Its protein product is CASSGTGSSYNSPLHF.

V usage is TRBV12-3 or TRBV12-4 and J usage is TRBJ2-3; D possibly corresponds to TRBD2 (7 bases). The CDR3 length is 17 residues. The germline V and J ends were trimmed by 1 base and 0 bases, with 14 bases remaining between them. The CDR3 DNA sequence: TGTGCCAGCAGTTTAGGGGGGGGCAGGTTAAGCACAGATACGCAGTATTTT. Translating gives CASSLGGGRLSTDTQYF.

The chain joins TRBV11-3 to TRBJ2-3; possibly TRBD2 for D (6 bases). Trimming stripped 5 bases from V and 3 bases from J, with 21 bases between. This CDR3 comprises 17 residues. Germline values: CDR1 SGHNT, CDR2 YENEEA. As DNA, the CDR3 is TGTGCCAGCAGCGATACCGGTCGGGGGATGGGTACAGATACGCAGTATTTT. This gives the protein CASSDTGRGMGTDTQYF.

The V and J genes are TRBV18 and TRBJ2-2; the D is unclear. V dropped 5 bases and J dropped 7 bases, with 14 bases sitting between them. CDR1 is KGHSH and CDR2 is LQKENI in the germline V gene. This CDR3 region has 14 residues. For the CDR3, the DNA is TGTGCCAGCTCATCTCGAGCTCATGACGGGGAGCTGTTTTTT. Protein sequence: CASSSRAHDGELFF.

This clonotype was counted between two and nine times. CDR3 in DNA: TGCAGTGCTAGAGATGGGACAGGAGCCTACAATGAGCAGTTCTTC. Translation: CSARDGTGAYNEQFF. The rearrangement joins TRBV20-1 to TRBJ2-1, with TRBD1 identical over 8 bases. The V and J ends lost 0 bases and 2 bases, in that order; junction bases with no gene match: 3. The CDR3 totals 15 residues. The germline CDR1 and CDR2 sequences are DFQATT and SNEGSKA (reference sequence).

The table lists this clonotype with a few counts. This rearrangement joins TRBV7-2 to TRBJ2-3; 7 bases align to TRBD1. The V gene's germline CDR1 is SGHTA and CDR2 FQGNSA. The length of the CDR3 is 17 residues. The junction had 7 bases not matched to a gene; V was cut back by 1 base and J by 0 bases. The CDR3 loop reads CASSLGYRGSSTDTQYF. CDR3 DNA: TGTGCCAGCAGCTTAGGATACAGGGGATCGAGCACAGATACGCAGTATTTT.

There are a few counts of this clonotype. This clone may be a read error of a much larger clone one base away. The chain employs TRBV5-5 and TRBJ2-3, with a possible D match to TRBD2 (5 bases). The V and J ends lost 4 bases and 5 bases respectively, with 11 bases between them. In germline, CDR1 is SGHKS, CDR2 YYEKEE (reference sequence). This CDR3 contains 13 residues. The CDR3 DNA follows: TGTGCCAGCAGCGTGGAAGGAGGAGATACGCAGTATTTT. Translated, it gives CASSVEGGDTQYF.

This clonotype came up once. A much larger clone differs by one base, so this may be a read error. J is TRBJ2-7 and V is TRBV12-3 or TRBV12-4; TRBD1 is a possible D gene (7 bases). Trimming left V 4 bases short and J 3 bases short, with 10 bases between. CDR3 length: 13 residues. CDR3 in amino acids: CASSCQGGYEQYF. CDR3 coding DNA: TGTGCCAGCAGTTGCCAGGGGGGCTACGAGCAGTACTTC.

This clonotype has only a few counts. This chain links TRBV6-2 or TRBV6-3 with TRBJ1-1; TRBD1 aligns across 7 bases. V lost 7 bases to trimming and J lost 5 bases; unmatched junction nucleotides: 10. Germline V gene sequence: CDR1 MNHEY, CDR2 SVGEGT. The CDR3 contains 14 residues. The DNA of the CDR3 is TGTGCCAGCAACAAACAGGGGCTTGGGACTGAAGCTTTCTTT. As protein: CASNKQGLGTEAFF.

This chain links TRBV6-2 or TRBV6-3 with TRBJ1-1, with TRBD1 identical over 9 bases. This CDR3 comprises 15 residues. V shed 8 bases, J shed 6 bases, and the junction held 13 bases outside the gene matches. Germline-derived CDR1 and CDR2 are MNHEY and SVGEGT. In nucleotides, the CDR3 is TGTGCCAGCCAACTAAGGGGACAGGGTTCGGCTGAAGCTTTCTTT. Translated: CASQLRGQGSAEAFF.

A few counts support this clonotype. The V call is TRBV6-5, the J call TRBJ2-1; no reliable D call. In germline, CDR1 is MNHEY, CDR2 SVGAGI. V was shortened by 0 bases and J by 4 bases, with 7 bases between the two germline ends. This CDR3 comprises 14 residues. The CDR3 is CASSYSVEYNEQFF. DNA for the CDR3: TGTGCCAGCAGTTACTCGGTGGAGTACAATGAGCAGTTCTTC.